Presented here are 11 T cell receptor beta chains from one specimen sequenced in a study of blood T cell repertoires in COVID-19. TCRdb's copy holds only in-frame clones and misses some; the assay was immunoSEQ multiplex PCR. The repertoire includes approximately 500,000 clones, nearly 90% of them detected once, and around 0.92% sits in the top ten. The specimen was peripheral blood. The receptors come from a man between 18 and 29 years old with COVID-19, enrolled during active disease.

The V call is TRBV7-9, the J call TRBJ2-7; the D gene is possibly TRBD1 (5 bases). V lost 1 base and J 3 bases, leaving 10 bases between the germline ends. CDR3 length: 14 amino acids. Germline CDR1 and CDR2: SEHNR and FQNEAQ (reference sequence). The CDR3 spells CASSLGGHHYEQYF. The CDR3 DNA sequence: TGTGCCAGCAGCTTAGGCGGACACCACTACGAGCAGTACTTC.

The chain is built from TRBV19 and TRBJ1-3, with unresolved D. The ends were cut back, 7 bases at V and 7 bases at J, with 8 bases in the middle. The CDR3 loop spans 11 amino acids. Germline V gene data show CDR1 as LNHDA and CDR2 as SQIVND (reference sequence). The CDR3 loop is CASNQANTIYF. Written as DNA, the CDR3 is TGTGCCAGTAACCAGGCTAACACCATATATTTT.

A word on this clone: The same CDR3 arises from other DNA sequences in this sample as well. The CDR3 DNA sequence: TGTGCCAGCAGCTCTTACACCGGGGAGCTGTTTTTT. It yields the protein CASSSYTGELFF. The J gene is TRBJ2-2, the V gene TRBV7-9; the D is unclear. The length of the CDR3 is 12 residues. The germline CDR1 and CDR2 sequences are SEHNR and FQNEAQ (reference sequence). V lost 4 bases, J lost 3 bases, and 3 bases lay in between. Full variable domain (missing parts from reference TRBV7-9 and TRBJ2-2): DTGVSQNPRHKITKRGQNVTFRCDPISEHNRLYWYRQTLGQGPEFLTYFQNEAQLEKSRLLSDRFSAERPKGSFSTLEIQRTEQGDSAMYLCASSSYTGELFFGEGSRLTVL.

The chain carries TRBV7-9 and TRBJ2-7; weak D call: TRBD1 (6 bases). The V gene's germline CDR1 is SEHNR and CDR2 FQNEAQ (reference sequence). V was cut by 5 bases and J by 0 bases, with 14 bases left in between. The CDR3 consists of 15 residues. CDR3 sequence reads: CASSQTGKVSYEQYF. The CDR3 bases are TGTGCCAGCAGCCAGACAGGTAAAGTCTCCTACGAGCAGTACTTC. Complete variable domain (other parts from reference TRBV7-9 and TRBJ2-7): DTGVSQNPRHKITKRGQNVTFRCDPISEHNRLYWYRQTLGQGPEFLTYFQNEAQLEKSRLLSDRFSAERPKGSFSTLEIQRTEQGDSAMYLCASSQTGKVSYEQYFGPGTRLTVT.

The chain carries TRBV19 and TRBJ2-7; 10 nucleotides match TRBD1. Germline lookup yields CDR1 LNHDA and CDR2 SQIVND (reference sequence). The CDR3 runs 14 residues. With V trimmed by 6 bases and J by 3 bases, 5 bases remained unmatched. CDR3 coding DNA: TGTGCCAGTAGGGAGACAGGGGGCGTCTACGAGCAGTACTTC. Its translation: CASRETGGVYEQYF.

The V and J genes are TRBV18 and TRBJ2-5, with TRBD2 matching 12 bases. The CDR3 has 14 residues. Germline values: CDR1 KGHSH, CDR2 LQKENI. Trimming cost V 2 bases and J 5 bases; bases outside gene matches: 0. The CDR3 protein is CASSPGLAGETQYF. DNA for the CDR3: TGTGCCAGCTCACCAGGACTAGCGGGGGAGACCCAGTACTTC.

CDR3 bases: TGTGCCAGCAGCCCGGGGCAGGGGCCCTATACCTACGAGCAGTACTTC. It codes for CASSPGQGPYTYEQYF. The chain is built from TRBV7-9 and TRBJ2-7; D may be TRBD1 (6 bases). The V and J ends lost 5 bases and 2 bases respectively, with 19 bases between them. Germline assignment: CDR1 SEHNR and CDR2 FQNEAQ (reference sequence). The CDR3 extends over 16 amino acids.

This chain links TRBV19 with TRBJ1-2, with D unclear. There are 14 residues in the CDR3. Between the trimmed V and J ends, which lost 0 bases and 2 bases, there was a span of 7 bases. Germline V lookup: CDR1 LNHDA, CDR2 SQIVND (reference sequence). CDR3 DNA sequence: TGTGCCAGTAGTATAGATCACAGAAACTATGGCTACACCTTC. Its translation is CASSIDHRNYGYTF.

The chain combines TRBV4-1 with TRBJ2-5; D is unresolved. CDR1 MGHRA and CDR2 YSYEKL come from the germline V gene. Deletions cut 4 bases from V and 3 bases from J, with 9 bases between. The CDR3 totals 13 residues. The CDR3 spells CASSRTAEETQYF. In nucleotides, the CDR3 is TGCGCCAGCAGCCGAACAGCCGAAGAGACCCAGTACTTC.

This clone came up once. This chain links TRBV2 with TRBJ2-2, with D perhaps matching TRBD2 (5 bases). The germline CDR1 and CDR2 sequences are SNHLY and FYNNEI. The CDR3 is 15 amino acids. Trimming cost V 3 bases and J 6 bases, with 14 bases left between them. The CDR3 reads CASSERMTEAGELFF. CDR3 coding DNA: TGTGCCAGCAGTGAGAGAATGACGGAGGCCGGGGAGCTGTTTTTT.

This chain joins TRBV5-1 and TRBJ2-2; D might be TRBD2 (6 bases). Trimming removed 5 bases at V and 1 base at J, with 9 bases between. CDR3 length equals 14 residues. The germline V gene encodes CDR1 SGHRS and CDR2 YFSETQ. CDR3 amino acids: CASSPGVNTGELFF. The CDR3 DNA follows: TGCGCCAGCAGTCCGGGGGTGAACACCGGGGAGCTGTTTTTT.